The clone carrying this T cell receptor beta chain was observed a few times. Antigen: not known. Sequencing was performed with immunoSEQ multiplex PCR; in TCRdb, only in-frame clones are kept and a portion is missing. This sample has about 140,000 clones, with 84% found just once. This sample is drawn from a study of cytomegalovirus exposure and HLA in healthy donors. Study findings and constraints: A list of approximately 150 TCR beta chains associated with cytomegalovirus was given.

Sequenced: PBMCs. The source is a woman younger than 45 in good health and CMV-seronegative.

The DNA of the CDR3 is TGTGCCAGCCAATTGAACACAGGGGAACACTACGAGCAGTACTTC. Translated: CASQLNTGEHYEQYF. The chain combines TRBV18 with TRBJ2-7, with 7 bases fitting TRBD1. The CDR3 totals 15 residues. J gave up 3 bases and V 8 bases, and 13 bases lay outside the gene matches. CDR1 is KGHSH, CDR2 LQKENI, per germline.